This T cell receptor beta chain was recovered during a study of response to subunit inactivated influenza vaccine. Study-level points and caveats: Authors suggested seasonal influenza vaccinations each recruit few new T cells.

The CDR3 is 15 amino acids. CDR1 is SQVTM, CDR2 ANQGSEA, per germline. V lost 0 bases, J lost 4 bases, and 8 bases stayed unmatched. This clonotype was seen a handful of times. No antigen is known for it. One entry per CDR3 protein results from TCRdb running MiXCR on the RT-PCR reads. This sample has some 850,000 distinct CDR3 sequences; around 20% occur once, and the top ten carry approximately 10%. The starting material was PBMCs from blood, obtained 4 to 6 days after vaccination. The receptor's source is a man aged 50-60 years who received an inactivated influenza vaccine. The gene calls are TRBV29-1 and TRBJ2-5, with 7 bases identical to TRBD1. In nucleotides, the CDR3 is TGCAGCGTTGAAGATACGCCGGGACAGTTAGAGACCCAGTACTTC. Its protein product is CSVEDTPGQLETQYF.